The rows below give T cell receptor beta chains drawn from one sample of a study of T cell responses to AZD1222 COVID-19 vaccine. The repertoire was sequenced with immunoSEQ multiplex PCR; TCRdb's copy has only in-frame clones and lacks some. This table holds about 85,000 clones, about 86% found once. Sample: peripheral blood, taken on day 0 of AZD1222 vaccination. The source of these receptors is an adult in good health. CDR3s leave out the opening cysteine and the closing phenylalanine or tryptophan. The order of the fields is V gene, J gene, CDR3 protein.

v_gene: TRBV2; j_gene: TRBJ1-5; CDR3aa: ASSANSGLVPQH
v_gene: TRBV15; j_gene: TRBJ2-5; CDR3aa: ATSRDTGNQETQY
v_gene: TRBV4-1; j_gene: TRBJ1-5; CDR3aa: ASSQVGQSPQH
v_gene: TRBV24-1; j_gene: TRBJ2-1; CDR3aa: ATSDFSTSGRTYNEQF
v_gene: TRBV7-9; j_gene: TRBJ1-1; CDR3aa: ASSPQGRNTEAF
v_gene: TRBV7-2; j_gene: TRBJ2-5; CDR3aa: ASRTRTGLQETQY
v_gene: TRBV19; j_gene: TRBJ1-3; CDR3aa: ASSIPGGSGNTIY
v_gene: TRBV6-5; j_gene: TRBJ1-2; CDR3aa: ASSQQENYGYT
v_gene: TRBV29-1; j_gene: TRBJ2-2; CDR3aa: SADRGQGGELF
v_gene: TRBV15; j_gene: TRBJ2-1; CDR3aa: ATSRDKARQF
v_gene: TRBV3-1/TRBV3-2; j_gene: TRBJ1-4; CDR3aa: ASSDTTPRTTNEKLF
v_gene: TRBV5-8; j_gene: TRBJ2-4; CDR3aa: ASSFSPQGSSAKNIQY
v_gene: TRBV28; j_gene: TRBJ1-3; CDR3aa: ASREQGRAGNTIY
v_gene: TRBV6-1; j_gene: TRBJ1-1; CDR3aa: ASSEGAEKAF
v_gene: TRBV5-5; j_gene: TRBJ2-3; CDR3aa: ASSFYSGKTDTQY
v_gene: TRBV30; j_gene: TRBJ2-2; CDR3aa: AWETGASNTGELF
v_gene: TRBV28; j_gene: TRBJ1-1; CDR3aa: ASSPEGTVNTEAF
v_gene: TRBV27; j_gene: TRBJ2-7; CDR3aa: ASSLSGPQRHEQY
v_gene: TRBV20-1; j_gene: TRBJ1-2; CDR3aa: SATIPRGYT
v_gene: TRBV2; j_gene: TRBJ2-3; CDR3aa: ASRKRTGEDTQY
v_gene: TRBV28; j_gene: TRBJ2-7; CDR3aa: ASSSSGGGGRLYEQY
v_gene: TRBV29-1; j_gene: TRBJ2-3; CDR3aa: SGLEILQY
v_gene: TRBV7-3; j_gene: TRBJ1-1; CDR3aa: ASSLSGAGTEAF
v_gene: TRBV10-2; j_gene: TRBJ1-1; CDR3aa: ASSAVTGSEAF
v_gene: TRBV28; j_gene: TRBJ2-7; CDR3aa: ASSWAGTSGHYEQY
v_gene: TRBV28; j_gene: TRBJ1-5; CDR3aa: ASSLQGNSNQPQH
v_gene: TRBV9; j_gene: TRBJ1-1; CDR3aa: ASSVAPGGGHEAF
v_gene: TRBV11-3; j_gene: TRBJ2-1; CDR3aa: ASSPSGGYPKDEQF
v_gene: TRBV7-8; j_gene: TRBJ2-3; CDR3aa: ASSLTELVSDTQY
v_gene: TRBV30; j_gene: TRBJ1-5; CDR3aa: AWSGDDGRQPQH
v_gene: TRBV27; j_gene: TRBJ2-7; CDR3aa: ASRQQDRGAYEQY
v_gene: TRBV28; j_gene: TRBJ1-6; CDR3aa: ASSLGPGGSPLH
v_gene: TRBV7-3; j_gene: TRBJ1-1; CDR3aa: ASSLGGRQNTEAF
v_gene: TRBV6-5; j_gene: TRBJ2-1; CDR3aa: ASSYSNTGFNEQF
v_gene: TRBV7-9; j_gene: TRBJ1-2; CDR3aa: ASSFNRDTLYGYT
v_gene: TRBV11-2; j_gene: TRBJ1-5; CDR3aa: ASSSVGSNQPQH